The subject of this entry is one T cell receptor beta chain. This CDR3 region has 13 residues. The V gene's germline CDR1 is SGHRS and CDR2 YFSETQ. Between the trimmed V and J ends, which lost 3 bases and 0 bases, there was a span of 4 bases. In the authors' methods: Quantification of nucleated cells was approximated via reference gene primer amplification. Assay: immunoSEQ multiplex PCR; the TCRdb copy retains only in-frame clones and omits some. That table supplies the V and J calls and clone size; D and trimming were determined from the DNA. The sample records roughly 110,000 clones, around 85% being singletons. The data are from a study of blood T cell repertoires in COVID-19. Study information: Acute and convalescent COVID-19 specimens originated in the United States, Italy and Spain. The analysed material was cDNA or gDNA that came from T cells, B-cell-depleted T cells, or PBMCs.

This rearrangement joins TRBV5-1 to TRBJ1-3; the D is unclear. Sequencing was carried out using peripheral blood. The source of this sequence is a human donor in a cohort sampled during active COVID-19. The CDR3 DNA is TGCGCCAGCAGCTCCTACTCTGGAAACACCATATATTTT. Translation: CASSSYSGNTIYF.